This entry concerns a single T cell receptor (beta chain). The germline gives CDR1 MNHNY, CDR2 SVGAGI (reference sequence). The CDR3 totals 13 residues. V was clipped by 1 base and J by 6 bases, with 7 bases between them. This specimen belongs to a study of control samples from healthy donors and cancer patients. Only in-frame clones appear in the TCRdb table, and some are missing; sequencing was by immunoSEQ multiplex PCR. This table holds about 44,000 clones, over 65% found once. The sample consisted of formalin-fixed, paraffin-embedded tissue. This TCR was recovered from a male donor with melanoma. This chain connects TRBV6-6 to TRBJ1-5; possibly TRBD1 for D (5 bases). The CDR3 DNA is TGTGCCAGCAGTTACTATGGGGGTCAGCCCCAGCATTTT. Translation: CASSYYGGQPQHF.